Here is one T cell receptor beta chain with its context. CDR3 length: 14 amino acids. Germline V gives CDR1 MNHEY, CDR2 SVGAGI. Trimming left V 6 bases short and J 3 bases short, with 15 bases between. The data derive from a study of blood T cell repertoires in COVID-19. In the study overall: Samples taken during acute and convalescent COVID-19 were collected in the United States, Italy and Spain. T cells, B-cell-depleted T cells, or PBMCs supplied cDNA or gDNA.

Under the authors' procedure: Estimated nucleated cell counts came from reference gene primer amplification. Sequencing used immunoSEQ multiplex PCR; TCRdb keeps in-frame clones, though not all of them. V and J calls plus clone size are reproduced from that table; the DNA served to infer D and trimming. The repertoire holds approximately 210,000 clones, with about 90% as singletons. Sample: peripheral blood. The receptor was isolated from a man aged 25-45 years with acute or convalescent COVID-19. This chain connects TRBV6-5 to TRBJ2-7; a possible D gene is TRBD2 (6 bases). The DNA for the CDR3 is TGTGCCAGCAGCGCACTAGCATTCAACTACGAGCAGTACTTC. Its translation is CASSALAFNYEQYF.